The 20 T cell receptor beta chains in this list originate from one sample, sequenced in a study of blood T cells in healthy people across ages. For the second PCR, which ran for about 7 to 11 cycles, a sample-barcoded 5' primer and a J-beta primer mix were used. MiXCR, run by TCRdb on the 5' RACE reads, gives a single entry per CDR3 protein. The repertoire has 1 million or so distinct CDR3 sequences, about 23% of them found once; the top ten carry around 0.7%. The same sample was also used in a study of T cells of mothers and their children.

Sequences were obtained from blood. These receptors all stem from a girl aged 2-15 years in good health.

This rearrangement joins TRBV4-3 to TRBJ2-5; TRBD1 agrees at 9 bases. The closer fit of TRBJ2-7 to the DNA end suggests the J call may be wrong. Per germline, CDR1 LGHNA and CDR2 YSLEER. This CDR3 contains 16 residues. CDR3 sequence: CASSQDRRTGAYEQYF. The DNA for the CDR3 is TGCGCCAGCAGCCAAGACCGCAGGACAGGGGCGTACGAGCAGTACTTC.

The CDR3 DNA is TGTGCCAGCTCAGGACTAGCGGGAGTCTCTGGGGCCAACGTCCTGACTTTC. Protein: CASSGLAGVSGANVLTF. The chain is built from TRBV2 and TRBJ2-6; 13 bases line up with TRBD2. This CDR3 spans 17 amino acids. Germline V gene sequence: CDR1 SNHLY, CDR2 FYNNEI. V shed 8 bases, J shed 0 bases, and the junction held 4 bases outside the gene matches.

This clonotype was picked up a small number of times. The rearrangement uses TRBV12-3 or TRBV12-4 and TRBJ1-1; no clear D. There are 13 residues in the CDR3. V dropped 3 bases and J dropped 3 bases, with 8 bases sitting between them. CDR3 sequence reads: CASSFRYHTEAFF. The CDR3 DNA follows: TGTGCCAGCAGTTTTAGGTACCACACTGAAGCTTTCTTT.

The chain uses TRBV6-5 and TRBJ2-1; D not certain. The germline V gene encodes CDR1 MNHEY and CDR2 SVGAGI. The CDR3 is made up of 13 amino acids. Trimming pared 6 bases from V and 8 bases from J, leaving 14 bases between. As DNA, the CDR3 is TGTGCCAGCAGCCGACGATTACCGTATGAGCAGTTCTTC. It translates to CASSRRLPYEQFF.

The rearrangement uses TRBV27 and TRBJ2-7, with a tentative D call TRBD2 (7 bases). With 2 bases removed from V and 5 bases from J, the gap between germline ends came to 16 bases. Per the germline V gene, CDR1 is MNHEY and CDR2 is SMNVEV (reference sequence). CDR3 length equals 15 residues. The DNA of the CDR3 is TGTGCCAGCAGTTTACAGGGGAGGGAGGGCGACGAGCAGTACTTC. Its translation is CASSLQGREGDEQYF.

This chain joins TRBV12-3 or TRBV12-4 and TRBJ2-5; 8 positions agree with TRBD2. The J call may be faulty, since TRBJ2-1 better matches the DNA end. The CDR3 covers 15 residues. This CDR3 is CASSFWRGAYNEQFF. CDR3 coding DNA: TGTGCCAGCAGTTTCTGGCGGGGGGCCTACAATGAGCAGTTCTTC.

This sequence joins TRBV20-1 and TRBJ1-1; tentative D call: TRBD1 (6 bases). The CDR3 runs to 12 residues. V lost 5 bases and J lost 5, with 12 bases in between. Germline-derived CDR1 and CDR2 are DFQATT and SNEGSKA (reference sequence). This CDR3 is CSAHGGWTEAFF. The CDR3 DNA reads TGCAGTGCTCACGGGGGCTGGACTGAAGCTTTCTTT.

The chain couples TRBV5-1 to TRBJ2-3; a possible D gene is TRBD2 (5 bases). The germline V gene encodes CDR1 SGHRS and CDR2 YFSETQ. Trimming cost V 6 bases and J 6 bases, with 20 bases left between them. This CDR3 spans 15 amino acids. CDR3 region: CASIKADPLADTQYF. CDR3 in DNA: TGCGCCAGCATCAAAGCGGATCCTCTGGCTGATACGCAGTATTTT.

This clonotype was found many times. The V call is TRBV28, the J call TRBJ1-4; D unclear. CDR1 MDHEN and CDR2 SYDVKM come from the germline V gene. Trimming pared 6 bases from V and 8 bases from J, leaving 16 bases between. The CDR3 is made up of 14 amino acids. CDR3 coding DNA: TGTGCCAGCAGCTCCTCCGGGGAAGGGGAAAAACTGTTTTTT. It encodes CASSSSGEGEKLFF.

The sample holds a few counts of this clonotype. V gene TRBV10-3 combines with J gene TRBJ2-1; tentatively, D is TRBD2 (7 bases). The CDR3 runs 15 residues. Trimming pared 0 bases from V and 7 bases from J, leaving 13 bases between. Germline CDR1 is ENHRY and CDR2 is SYGVKD. The CDR3 reads CAISESVGGGNEQFF. The CDR3 nucleotides are TGTGCCATCAGTGAGTCTGTGGGAGGGGGAAATGAGCAGTTCTTC.

This rearrangement joins TRBV6-2 or TRBV6-3 to TRBJ2-1, with D maybe TRBD2 (6 bases). Germline V gene sequence: CDR1 MNHEY, CDR2 SVGEGT. V dropped 2 bases and J dropped 0 bases, with 8 bases sitting between them. The CDR3 is made up of 15 amino acids. In DNA, the CDR3 is TGTGCCAGCAGTTACGGGCGGGGCTCCTACAATGAGCAGTTCTTC. It encodes CASSYGRGSYNEQFF.

V and J are TRBV6-5 and TRBJ2-5; D uncertain. Matching the DNA end better, TRBJ2-1 makes the J call doubtful. The CDR3 totals 12 residues. Germline lookup yields CDR1 MNHEY and CDR2 SVGAGI. The CDR3 DNA follows: TGTGCCAGCAGTTACGAGCTGGGTGAGCAGTTCTTC. It yields the protein CASSYELGEQFF.

This clonotype has just a few counts. CDR3 in amino acids: CASTGINEETQYF. The DNA of the CDR3 is TGTGCCAGCACCGGGATCAACGAAGAGACCCAGTACTTC. The chain couples TRBV27 to TRBJ2-5; TRBD2 might be the D (5 bases). This CDR3 region has 13 residues. CDR1 is MNHEY and CDR2 is SMNVEV in the germline V gene (reference sequence). Trimming left V 7 bases short and J 3 bases short, with 12 bases between.

This clonotype is a singleton in its sample. The chain carries TRBV6-1 and TRBJ2-2, with D perhaps matching TRBD1 (6 bases). This CDR3 spans 16 amino acids. Germline V gene lookup returns CDR1 MNHNS and CDR2 SASEGT. The V gene lost 6 bases and the J gene lost 1 base, with 15 bases spanning the gap. The CDR3 region is CASSGTKIQNTGELFF. The CDR3 nucleotides are TGTGCCAGCAGCGGGACAAAAATACAGAACACCGGGGAGCTGTTTTTT.

On this clonotype itself: A junction boundary mismatches the germline segment, possibly from a read error. The rearrangement uses TRBV12-3 or TRBV12-4 and TRBJ2-5, with TRBD2 matching over 12 bases. The CDR3 loop spans 16 amino acids. The CDR3 DNA reads TGTGCCAGCAGACCAGACCTAGCGGGGGGGCTAGAGACCCAGTGCTTC. Amino acid sequence: CASRPDLAGGLETQCF.

This clonotype is a singleton in its sample. This rearrangement joins TRBV7-9 to TRBJ2-7; 8 positions agree with TRBD2. Losses at the gene ends were 7 bases for V and 9 bases for J; bases not matched to a gene: 11. CDR1 is SEHNR, CDR2 FQNEAQ, per germline (reference sequence). The CDR3 contains 13 residues. In DNA, the CDR3 is TGTGCCAGCACCCCGGCGGGGGGCGAGGGGCAGTACTTC. Amino acid sequence: CASTPAGGEGQYF.

This clonotype has at least ten counts. The gene calls are TRBV5-1 and TRBJ1-5; the match to TRBD1 covers 7 bases. Trimming cost V 3 bases and J 3 bases; bases outside gene matches: 6. This CDR3 has 15 residues. Looked up from germline, CDR1 is SGHRS and CDR2 is YFSETQ. The CDR3 loop is CASSSGTAINQPQHF. The CDR3 nucleotides read TGCGCCAGCAGCTCCGGGACAGCCATCAATCAGCCCCAGCATTTT.

This clonotype came up a few times. The chain links TRBV29-1 to TRBJ2-5; 10 nucleotides align to TRBD2. With V trimmed by 2 bases and J by 5 bases, 5 bases remained unmatched. The CDR3 is 14 residues long. Germline CDR1 is SQVTM and CDR2 is ANQGSEA. CDR3 loop: CSVETSGVGETQYF. The DNA of the CDR3 is TGCAGCGTTGAAACTAGCGGGGTTGGGGAGACCCAGTACTTC.

A few counts support this clonotype. The rearrangement joins TRBV25-1 to TRBJ1-6; 7 nucleotides line up with TRBD1. The germline V gene has CDR1 MGHDK and CDR2 SYGVNS. V gave up 7 bases and J gave up 7 bases; unmatched junction bases: 7. The CDR3 contains 14 residues. The DNA for the CDR3 is TGTGCCAGCACCCCGGGGACAGCCAATTCACCCCTCCACTTT. Its protein is CASTPGTANSPLHF.

Only a few counts were recorded for this clonotype. The CDR3: CASSPLQGEGTQYF. The CDR3 region has the DNA TGTGCCAGCAGTCCGCTGCAGGGGGAAGGGACCCAGTACTTC. The chain joins TRBV6-5 to TRBJ2-5, with 7 bases fitting TRBD1. Germline lookup yields CDR1 MNHEY and CDR2 SVGAGI. J lost 7 bases, V lost 5 bases, and 10 bases had no gene match. The CDR3 is 14 residues long.